The 27 T cell receptor beta chains below were found in one sample sequenced in a study of cytomegalovirus exposure and HLA in healthy donors. The PCR employed 60 Vbeta primers together with 13 Jbeta primers. Method: immunoSEQ multiplex PCR; TCRdb's copy keeps in-frame clones and lacks some. The sample comprises around 300,000 clones, around two thirds of which are singletons, and over 2% rests with the top ten. The material sequenced was PBMCs. Receptors were obtained from a female donor in good health and CMV-seronegative.

This chain connects TRBV4-2 to TRBJ1-1, with D uncertain. The germline V gene encodes CDR1 LGHNA and CDR2 YNFKEQ. This CDR3 is 16 amino acids long. V was shortened by 2 bases and J by 1 base, with 14 bases between the two germline ends. CDR3 sequence reads: CASSQSIGLGNTEAFF. In DNA, the CDR3 is TGTGCCAGCAGCCAATCCATCGGGTTGGGGAACACTGAAGCTTTCTTT.

The chain is built from TRBV5-1 and TRBJ1-6; perhaps TRBD1 as D (6 bases). Trimming removed 0 bases from V and 7 bases from J, with 14 bases in between. Per germline, CDR1 SGHRS and CDR2 YFSETQ. The CDR3 runs to 16 residues. The CDR3 DNA follows: TGCGCCAGCAGCTTGGTGGGGGCAGGGAGCAATTCACCCCTCCACTTT. This gives the protein CASSLVGAGSNSPLHF.

The sample holds one count of this clone. The chain recombines TRBV6-4 with TRBJ2-2; the match to TRBD2 covers 10 bases. Losses at the gene ends were 0 bases for V and 3 bases for J; bases not matched to a gene: 4. CDR3 length equals 17 residues. Germline V CDR1 and CDR2: MRHNA, SNTAGT. The CDR3 sequence is CASSDSTSGFYTGELFF. The DNA of the CDR3 is TGTGCCAGCAGTGACTCGACTAGCGGGTTTTACACCGGGGAGCTGTTTTTT.

J is TRBJ1-5 and V is TRBV6-1, with TRBD1 matching over 11 bases. V shed 5 bases, J shed 12 bases, and the junction held 9 bases outside the gene matches. The germline V gene has CDR1 MNHNS and CDR2 SASEGT. The CDR3 covers 14 residues. CDR3 residues: CASSTGQGAGYQHF. CDR3 DNA sequence: TGTGCCAGCAGTACCGGACAGGGGGCCGGATACCAGCATTTT.

The V gene is TRBV28, the J gene TRBJ2-2, with 12 bases lining up with TRBD2. Germline trimming cut 5 bases from V and 5 bases from J; bases unmatched to any gene: 6. The germline CDR1 and CDR2 sequences are MDHEN and SYDVKM. The CDR3 is made up of 16 amino acids. Here the CDR3 reads CASSPPGTSGTGELFF. For the CDR3, the DNA is TGTGCCAGCAGTCCACCAGGGACTAGCGGGACCGGGGAGCTGTTTTTT.

This chain joins TRBV6-1 and TRBJ1-2, with D unclear. This CDR3 has 19 amino acids. Germline CDR1 is MNHNS and CDR2 is SASEGT. The V and J ends lost 2 bases and 1 base respectively, with 23 bases between them. CDR3 nucleotides: TGTGCCAGCAGTGAATTCCCCTCCCCCCAGGCCTCTGATAACTATGGCTACACCTTC. Its translation: CASSEFPSPQASDNYGYTF.

The V gene is TRBV29-1, the J gene TRBJ2-7; 9 bases fit TRBD1. The length of the CDR3 is 14 residues. CDR1 SQVTM and CDR2 ANQGSEA come from the germline V gene. Germline trimming cut 8 bases from V and 3 bases from J; bases unmatched to any gene: 11. CDR3 residues: CSISGTGRVYEQYF. In nucleotides, the CDR3 is TGCAGCATCTCCGGGACAGGGAGGGTCTACGAGCAGTACTTC.

The sample holds one count of this clone. The rearrangement uses TRBV9 and TRBJ2-7; TRBD2 aligns across 7 bases. The V segment lost 0 bases and the J segment 2 bases; nucleotides outside the gene matches: 8. The CDR3 runs to 16 residues. Germline V CDR1 and CDR2: SGDLS, YYNGEE. The CDR3 reads CASSVGNPGGAYEQYF. CDR3 bases: TGTGCCAGCAGCGTAGGAAACCCGGGGGGAGCCTACGAGCAGTACTTC.

V is TRBV6-4 and J is TRBJ2-5; possibly TRBD2 for D (6 bases). Deletions cut 7 bases from V and 1 base from J, with 10 bases between. Germline-derived CDR1 and CDR2 are MRHNA and SNTAGT. The CDR3 has 13 amino acids. The DNA for the CDR3 is TGTGCCAGCAAGAGGACTACCCAAGAGACCCAGTACTTC. Translated: CASKRTTQETQYF.

The chain combines TRBV5-6 with TRBJ2-1; D remains unclear. The CDR3 contains 14 residues. V was cut by 2 bases and J by 0 bases, with 6 bases left in between. Germline CDR1 SGHDT, CDR2 YYEEEE. CDR3 protein: CASSFPSSYNEQFF. The CDR3 bases are TGTGCCAGCAGCTTCCCGAGCTCCTACAATGAGCAGTTCTTC. Looking up the rest from reference TRBV5-6 and TRBJ2-1 gives the full variable domain: DAGVTQSPTHLIKTRGQQVTLRCSPKSGHDTVSWYQQALGQGPQFIFQYYEEEERQRGNFPDRFSGHQFPNYSSELNVNALLLGDSALYLCASSFPSSYNEQFFGPGTRLTVL.

The genes are TRBV6-6 and TRBJ2-1; 9 positions agree with TRBD2. The germline gives CDR1 MNHNY, CDR2 SVGAGI (reference sequence). Trimming cost V 5 bases and J 7 bases; bases outside gene matches: 12. CDR3 length equals 16 residues. The CDR3 spells CASSRRTSADYNEQFF. The CDR3 DNA reads as TGTGCCAGCAGTCGCCGGACTAGCGCAGATTATAATGAGCAGTTCTTC.

The rearrangement links TRBV6-1 to TRBJ1-1; weak D call: TRBD1 (5 bases). From germline, CDR1 is MNHNS and CDR2 SASEGT. Deletions cut 0 bases from V and 1 base from J, with 6 bases between. The CDR3 is made up of 14 amino acids. CDR3 residues: CASSEADRNTEAFF. The CDR3 DNA follows: TGTGCCAGCAGTGAAGCCGACAGGAACACTGAAGCTTTCTTT.

This clone showed up just once. The chain combines TRBV6-5 with TRBJ1-2, with 9 bases aligning to TRBD1. Looked up from germline, CDR1 is MNHEY and CDR2 is SVGAGI. The CDR3 covers 15 residues. J was trimmed by 4 bases and V by 5 bases; bases with no gene match: 8. The CDR3 DNA is TGTGCCAGCAGTCCTACAGGGGGCTCTTCCTATGGCTACACCTTC. Amino acids: CASSPTGGSSYGYTF.

The chain joins TRBV28 to TRBJ1-3; 7 bases map to TRBD1. This CDR3 has 14 residues. V gave up 6 bases and J gave up 4 bases; unmatched junction bases: 6. The germline gives CDR1 MDHEN, CDR2 SYDVKM. The CDR3, as DNA: TGTGCCAGCAGCACAGGGGCCGCCGGAAACACCATATATTTT. Its protein product is CASSTGAAGNTIYF. The full variable domain, its missing parts supplied by reference TRBV28 and TRBJ1-3, is DVKVTQSSRYLVKRTGEKVFLECVQDMDHENMFWYRQDPGLGLRLIYFSYDVKMKEKGDIPEGYSVSREKKERFSLILESASTNQTSMYLCASSTGAAGNTIYFGEGSWLTVV.

This chain connects TRBV5-4 to TRBJ2-2; 12 nucleotides line up with TRBD2. There are 17 residues in the CDR3. Germline CDR1 is SGHNT and CDR2 is YYREEE (reference sequence). V lost 5 bases, J lost 5 bases, and 10 bases stayed unmatched. The CDR3 region has the DNA TGTGCCAGCAGTCCCAGGGGGCTAGCGGGAGGGACCGGGGAGCTGTTTTTT. Protein: CASSPRGLAGGTGELFF. The complete variable domain, with remaining parts taken from reference TRBV5-4 and TRBJ2-2, reads ETGVTQSPTHLIKTRGQQVTLRCSSQSGHNTVSWYQQALGQGPQFIFQYYREEENGRGNFPPRFSGLQFPNYSSELNVNALELDDSALYLCASSPRGLAGGTGELFFGEGSRLTVL.

The chain is built from TRBV25-1 and TRBJ2-5, with 9 bases lining up with TRBD1. CDR3 length: 15 amino acids. Germline V gene lookup returns CDR1 MGHDK and CDR2 SYGVNS. Unmatched junction bases numbered 9, after V lost 6 bases and J lost 4 bases. The DNA of the CDR3 is TGTGCCAGCAGCAGACCGGGACAGGGAAGAGAGACCCAGTACTTC. Its translation: CASSRPGQGRETQYF.

The V and J genes are TRBV4-1 and TRBJ2-1, with 9 bases fitting TRBD2. The V gene end was trimmed by 5 bases and the J gene end by 8 bases; junction bases not matched to a gene: 7. The CDR3 totals 14 residues. CDR1 and CDR2 (germline): MGHRA, YSYEKL. CDR3 region: CASSDSGSHDEQFF. CDR3 nucleotide sequence: TGCGCCAGCAGCGATAGCGGGAGCCACGATGAGCAGTTCTTC.

V is TRBV28 and J is TRBJ2-7; 9 bases align to TRBD1. The CDR3 runs 14 residues. Trimming cost V 1 base and J 7 bases; bases outside gene matches: 5. The germline gives CDR1 MDHEN, CDR2 SYDVKM. In DNA form, the CDR3 reads TGTGCCAGCAGTTTATTGACAGGGGGGAGAGAGCAGTACTTC. The encoded protein is CASSLLTGGREQYF.

This clone appeared once. This chain joins TRBV4-1 and TRBJ1-1, with no clear D. This CDR3 region has 13 residues. CDR1 and CDR2 (germline): MGHRA, YSYEKL. V lost 4 bases, J lost 4 bases, and 10 bases lay in between. The CDR3 region has the DNA TGCGCCAGCAGCCTCGCGGTGAGCACTGAAGCTTTCTTT. It is translated as CASSLAVSTEAFF.

Here the CDR3 DNA reads TGCGCCAGCAGCTCCGGACAGCGGACTAGAGAACACAATGAGCAGTTCTTC. It is translated as CASSSGQRTREHNEQFF. The V call is TRBV5-1, the J call TRBJ2-1, with D tentatively TRBD2 (7 bases). V gave up 3 bases and J gave up 5 bases, with 21 bases separating them. The CDR3 consists of 17 residues. Germline V gene data show CDR1 as SGHRS and CDR2 as YFSETQ.

This chain connects TRBV9 to TRBJ2-3; TRBD2 matches 7 bases. Germline CDR1 SGDLS, CDR2 YYNGEE. The length of the CDR3 is 16 residues. V lost 4 bases and J lost 3; bases outside the gene matches: 11. CDR3 protein: CASSSQTSLPTDTQYF. In DNA, the CDR3 is TGTGCCAGCAGCTCTCAGACTAGCCTACCTACAGATACGCAGTATTTT.

This clone has just a few counts. CDR3 nucleotides: TGTGCCAGCAGCTTTATAGGGGGGGCCCCTAATGAAAAACTGTTTTTT. The encoded protein is CASSFIGGAPNEKLFF. This chain links TRBV7-2 with TRBJ1-4; possibly TRBD1 for D (6 bases). V lost 3 bases and J lost 3, with 14 bases in between. Germline CDR1 SGHTA, CDR2 FQGNSA. This CDR3 has 16 residues. Full variable domain (rest looked up from reference TRBV7-2 and TRBJ1-4): GAGVSQSPSNKVTEKGKDVELRCDPISGHTALYWYRQSLGQGLEFLIYFQGNSAPDKSGLPSDRFSAERTGGSVSTLTIQRTQQEDSAVYLCASSFIGGAPNEKLFFGSGTQLSVL.

The rearrangement uses TRBV5-1 and TRBJ1-2; TRBD1 matches at 9 bases. The CDR3 loop spans 14 amino acids. J was trimmed by 6 bases and V by 0 bases; bases with no gene match: 3. The germline V gene encodes CDR1 SGHRS and CDR2 YFSETQ. As DNA, the CDR3 is TGCGCCAGCAGCTTGGAAGGACAGGGGAATGGCTACACCTTC. It yields the protein CASSLEGQGNGYTF.

The J gene is TRBJ1-1, the V gene TRBV27, with a weak D call TRBD1 (6 bases). The germline V gene has CDR1 MNHEY and CDR2 SMNVEV (reference sequence). The CDR3 runs 15 residues. The V end lost 0 bases, the J end lost 1 base, and 9 bases lay between the germline ends. CDR3 loop: CASSLSGAPNTEAFF. The DNA of the CDR3 is TGTGCCAGCAGTTTATCGGGGGCGCCGAACACTGAAGCTTTCTTT.

This chain uses TRBV18 with TRBJ2-7; TRBD2 is a possible D gene (5 bases). The germline gives CDR1 KGHSH, CDR2 LQKENI. V was shortened by 3 bases and J by 2 bases, with 14 bases between the two germline ends. CDR3 length: 15 residues. Here the CDR3 reads CASSPGVLVTYEQYF. In DNA, the CDR3 is TGTGCCAGCTCACCGGGAGTTTTAGTCACCTACGAGCAGTACTTC.

Concerning this clone: Other DNA variants within this sample encode the same CDR3. This chain connects TRBV5-5 to TRBJ1-1; D not certain. Germline V CDR1 and CDR2: SGHKS, YYEKEE (reference sequence). This CDR3 contains 13 residues. V was cut by 5 bases and J by 1 base, with 9 bases left in between. DNA of the CDR3: TGTGCCAGCAGTCTCCAGTCGAACACTGAAGCTTTCTTT. Protein product: CASSLQSNTEAFF. Drawing the rest from reference TRBV5-5 and TRBJ1-1, the complete variable domain is DAGVTQSPTHLIKTRGQQVTLRCSPISGHKSVSWYQQVLGQGPQFIFQYYEKEERGRGNFPDRFSARQFPNYSSELNVNALLLGDSALYLCASSLQSNTEAFFGQGTRLTVV.

This clone was seen a few times. Written as DNA, the CDR3 is TGTGCCAGCAGCTTAGGGAGGGGACCCACTGAAAAACTGTTTTTT. Translation gives CASSLGRGPTEKLFF. V is TRBV7-9 and J is TRBJ1-4, with a weak D call TRBD1 (5 bases). The V and J ends lost 1 base and 7 bases respectively, with 13 bases between them. The CDR3 has 15 residues. From germline, CDR1 is SEHNR and CDR2 FQNEAQ (reference sequence).